Shown below are 30 T cell receptor beta chains from a single sample sequenced in a study of blood T cell repertoires in COVID-19. Sequencing used immunoSEQ multiplex PCR; TCRdb keeps in-frame clones, though not all of them. The sample has 250,000 to 300,000 clones; around 83% are singletons. Sample: peripheral blood. The receptors here all came from a man older than 75 with acute or convalescent COVID-19.

The V gene is TRBV9, the J gene TRBJ2-6, with D tentatively TRBD1 (6 bases). CDR1 is SGDLS, CDR2 YYNGEE, per germline. Trimming pared 2 bases from V and 0 bases from J, leaving 9 bases between. The CDR3 is 16 residues long. The CDR3 nucleotides are TGTGCCAGCAGCGTTACAGGGAGCTCTGGGGCCAACGTCCTGACTTTC. Residues: CASSVTGSSGANVLTF.

This rearrangement joins TRBV19 to TRBJ2-5; D gene ambiguous. This CDR3 spans 13 amino acids. Trimming took off 3 bases at V and 4 bases at J, with 9 bases between the two ends. Germline lookup yields CDR1 LNHDA and CDR2 SQIVND (reference sequence). The CDR3 protein is CASSIDMRETQYF. DNA for the CDR3: TGTGCCAGTAGTATTGACATGCGAGAGACCCAGTACTTC.

The rearrangement links TRBV18 to TRBJ2-2, with D perhaps matching TRBD1 (5 bases). Trimming shortened V by 0 bases and J by 1 base, and 12 bases separated the two germline ends. This CDR3 is 17 amino acids long. Germline CDR1 KGHSH, CDR2 LQKENI. This CDR3 is CASSPPVYQGNTGELFF. CDR3 DNA sequence: TGTGCCAGCTCACCACCGGTGTACCAGGGGAACACCGGGGAGCTGTTTTTT.

The CDR3 region is CASSEYRDTGYTF. As DNA, the CDR3 is TGTGCCAGCAGTGAATATAGGGACACCGGCTACACCTTC. The rearrangement uses TRBV25-1 and TRBJ1-2; possible D gene TRBD1, 6 bases. CDR3 size: 13 residues. V was trimmed by 0 bases and J by 8 bases, leaving 10 bases between them. Germline CDR1 MGHDK, CDR2 SYGVNS.

The J gene is TRBJ2-3, the V gene TRBV28; 10 bases agree with TRBD2. J was trimmed by 12 bases and V by 6 bases; bases with no gene match: 6. CDR1 and CDR2 from the germline V gene are MDHEN and SYDVKM. CDR3 size: 12 residues. The CDR3 sequence is CASSILAGPQYF. In DNA, the CDR3 is TGTGCCAGCAGCATACTAGCGGGACCTCAGTATTTT.

The rearrangement joins TRBV3-1 (or the pseudogene TRBV3-2) to TRBJ2-3, with 9 nucleotides matching TRBD2. The CDR3 contains 13 residues. After removal of 4 bases from V and 4 bases from J, the junction contained 0 bases not matched to a gene. Germline values: CDR1 LGHDT, CDR2 YNNKEL (reference sequence). In nucleotides, the CDR3 is TGTGCCAGCAGCCGGACTAGCGCAGATACGCAGTATTTT. Protein sequence: CASSRTSADTQYF.

The rearrangement uses TRBV2 and TRBJ2-3, with D possibly being TRBD2 (5 bases). The germline V and J ends were trimmed by 5 bases and 6 bases, with 12 bases remaining between them. Per germline, CDR1 SNHLY and CDR2 FYNNEI. The CDR3 contains 13 residues. The DNA for the CDR3 is TGTGCCAGCAGTCTCGAGGGCAGGGATACGCAGTATTTT. It is translated as CASSLEGRDTQYF.

The rearrangement joins TRBV2 to TRBJ2-3, with D perhaps TRBD2 (6 bases). This CDR3 is 15 amino acids long. The V gene lost 7 bases and the J gene lost 2 bases, with 16 bases spanning the gap. Germline CDR1 and CDR2: SNHLY and FYNNEI. This chain's CDR3 is CASIPNPGVTDTQYF. CDR3 sequence (DNA): TGTGCCAGCATCCCCAACCCGGGAGTCACAGATACGCAGTATTTT. The full variable domain, completed using reference TRBV2 and TRBJ2-3, is EPEVTQTPSHQVTQMGQEVILRCVPISNHLYFYWYRQILGQKVEFLVSFYNNEISEKSEIFDDQFSVERPDGSNFTLKIRSTKLEDSAMYFCASIPNPGVTDTQYFGPGTRLTVL.

This rearrangement joins TRBV18 to TRBJ2-6, with D possibly TRBD1 on 6 matching bases. The length of the CDR3 is 15 residues. Looked up from germline, CDR1 is KGHSH and CDR2 is LQKENI. The V gene lost 5 bases and the J gene lost 4 bases, with 12 bases spanning the gap. CDR3 protein: CASSNTGPGANVLTF. The CDR3 coding sequence is TGTGCCAGCTCAAACACAGGGCCCGGGGCCAACGTCCTGACTTTC. The variable domain in full, with the rest retrieved from reference TRBV18 and TRBJ2-6, is NAGVMQNPRHLVRRRGQEARLRCSPMKGHSHVYWYRQLPEEGLKFMVYLQKENIIDESGMPKERFSAEFPKEGPSILRIQQVVRGDSAAYFCASSNTGPGANVLTFGAGSRLTVL.

The chain joins TRBV4-1 to TRBJ2-5; 7 nucleotides align to TRBD2. This CDR3 comprises 15 residues. Trimming removed 0 bases from V and 1 base from J; junction bases left unmatched: 2. CDR1 is MGHRA and CDR2 is YSYEKL in the germline V gene. The chain's CDR3 is CASSQESGVQETQYF. The CDR3 coding sequence is TGCGCCAGCAGCCAAGAAAGCGGGGTCCAAGAGACCCAGTACTTC.

For the CDR3, the DNA is TGTGCCAGCAGTGCCCCAGGGGGCCCTTCGGCTGAAGCTTTCTTT. It specifies CASSAPGGPSAEAFF. This chain joins TRBV28 and TRBJ1-1; the match to TRBD1 covers 8 bases. V gave up 5 bases and J gave up 6 bases; unmatched junction bases: 11. The length of the CDR3 is 15 residues. CDR1 is MDHEN, CDR2 SYDVKM, per germline.

This chain links TRBV4-1 with TRBJ1-2, with a tentative D call TRBD1 (6 bases). The ends were cut back, 4 bases at V and 4 bases at J, with 16 bases in the middle. CDR1 is MGHRA and CDR2 is YSYEKL in the germline V gene. This CDR3 has 15 amino acids. The CDR3 DNA reads TGCGCCAGCAGCCCCATCCTGGACAGCTCCTATGGCTACACCTTC. Its protein product is CASSPILDSSYGYTF.

The rearrangement links TRBV3-1 (or the pseudogene TRBV3-2) to TRBJ1-2, with D possibly matching TRBD1 (6 bases). The CDR3 is 14 amino acids. Germline CDR1 and CDR2: LGHDT and YNNKEL (reference sequence). Trimming removed 4 bases from V and 0 bases from J, with 9 bases in between. The CDR3 here is CASSPRTANYGYTF. The DNA for the CDR3 is TGTGCCAGCAGCCCGCGGACAGCTAACTATGGCTACACCTTC.

This clone was counted a single time. The chain has TRBV12-3 or TRBV12-4 and TRBJ1-1; D is perhaps TRBD1 (6 bases). There are 13 residues in the CDR3. Trimming cost V 2 bases and J 4 bases, with 8 bases left between them. As DNA, the CDR3 is TGTGCCAGCAGTTTAAGAGGGGGCACTGAAGCTTTCTTT. Its translation is CASSLRGGTEAFF.

The chain joins TRBV7-6 to TRBJ1-1; D perhaps matches TRBD1 (5 bases). The CDR3 length is 16 residues. Germline CDR1 is SGHVS and CDR2 is FNYEAQ. V lost 0 bases and J lost 3, with 14 bases in between. In nucleotides, the CDR3 is TGTGCCAGCAGCTTAGCGGGGGGAGGGGTGGACACTGAAGCTTTCTTT. The encoded protein is CASSLAGGGVDTEAFF.

The chain has TRBV18 and TRBJ1-4; the D is unclear. Trimming removed 2 bases at V and 6 bases at J, with 10 bases between. Germline lookup yields CDR1 KGHSH and CDR2 LQKENI. This CDR3 contains 14 residues. The CDR3 nucleotides are TGTGCCAGCTCACCAGGGCTTACCGATGAAAAACTGTTTTTT. It codes for CASSPGLTDEKLFF.

The V call is TRBV18, the J call TRBJ1-5; D might be TRBD1 (6 bases). This CDR3 spans 13 amino acids. Germline values: CDR1 KGHSH, CDR2 LQKENI. Trimming removed 4 bases from V and 5 bases from J, with 9 bases in between. The CDR3 nucleotides read TGTGCCAGCTCACTAGGGGGGGATCAGCCCCAGCATTTT. Its translation is CASSLGGDQPQHF.

This chain links TRBV18 with TRBJ2-4, with 10 bases that match TRBD1. Unmatched junction bases numbered 7, after V lost 3 bases and J lost 8 bases. Germline V gene sequence: CDR1 KGHSH, CDR2 LQKENI. The CDR3 has 15 amino acids. CDR3 DNA: TGTGCCAGCTCACCTCTCGGGACAGGGGATTACATTCAGTACTTC. It encodes CASSPLGTGDYIQYF.

This clone was observed once. The chain couples TRBV29-1 to TRBJ2-5, with D maybe TRBD2 (5 bases). Germline V CDR1 and CDR2: SQVTM, ANQGSEA. With 5 bases removed from V and 5 bases from J, the gap between germline ends came to 9 bases. There are 11 residues in the CDR3. CDR3 DNA: TGCAGCGTTTACAGCGGCGAGACCCAGTACTTC. This sequence encodes CSVYSGETQYF. Drawing the rest from reference TRBV29-1 and TRBJ2-5, the complete variable domain is SAVISQKPSRDICQRGTSLTIQCQVDSQVTMMFWYRQQPGQSLTLIATANQGSEATYESGFVIDKFPISRPNLTFSTLTVSNMSPEDSSIYLCSVYSGETQYFGPGTRLLVL.

The genes are TRBV28 and TRBJ2-1; D may be TRBD2 (6 bases). This CDR3 region has 14 residues. The germline CDR1 and CDR2 sequences are MDHEN and SYDVKM. V was trimmed by 5 bases and J by 4 bases, leaving 12 bases between them. CDR3 DNA sequence: TGTGCCAGCAGTCCCCAGACTAGATACAATGAGCAGTTCTTC. The encoded protein is CASSPQTRYNEQFF.

The rearrangement links TRBV3-1 (or the pseudogene TRBV3-2) to TRBJ2-3; TRBD2 aligns across 11 bases. V trimming: 6 bases; J trimming: 3 bases; junction bases outside the gene matches: 8. The CDR3 has 16 amino acids. The germline V gene encodes CDR1 LGHDT and CDR2 YNNKEL (reference sequence). CDR3 DNA: TGTGCCAGCAGTCCTACTAGCGGGAGTGGTACAGATACGCAGTATTTT. Residues: CASSPTSGSGTDTQYF.

The rearrangement links TRBV28 to TRBJ2-7, with D possibly being TRBD1 (6 bases). Germline V gene data show CDR1 as MDHEN and CDR2 as SYDVKM. The CDR3 totals 12 residues. Trimming took 6 bases from V and 4 from J, leaving 10 bases between them. The CDR3 bases are TGTGCCAGCAGCAGACAGGTGTACGAGCAGTACTTC. Its translation: CASSRQVYEQYF. The complete variable domain, with remaining parts taken from reference TRBV28 and TRBJ2-7, reads DVKVTQSSRYLVKRTGEKVFLECVQDMDHENMFWYRQDPGLGLRLIYFSYDVKMKEKGDIPEGYSVSREKKERFSLILESASTNQTSMYLCASSRQVYEQYFGPGTRLTVT.

This clone has a single count. V usage is TRBV19 and J usage is TRBJ1-1; possible D gene TRBD1, 6 bases. Germline CDR1 LNHDA, CDR2 SQIVND (reference sequence). This CDR3 contains 13 residues. V lost 10 bases and J 3 bases, leaving 15 bases between the germline ends. CDR3 sequence reads: CATEGGLDTEAFF. CDR3 in DNA: TGTGCCACGGAGGGGGGGCTGGACACTGAAGCTTTCTTT. Full variable domain (remainder filled in from reference TRBV19 and TRBJ1-1): DGGITQSPKYLFRKEGQNVTLSCEQNLNHDAMYWYRQDPGQGLRLIYYSQIVNDFQKGDIAEGYSVSREKKESFPLTVTSAQKNPTAFYLCATEGGLDTEAFFGQGTRLTVV.

The chain couples TRBV7-3 to TRBJ2-1, with D possibly being TRBD2 (5 bases). The CDR3 loop spans 16 amino acids. Germline CDR1 and CDR2: SGHTA and FQGTGA. Trimming removed 5 bases from V and 5 bases from J, with 19 bases in between. CDR3 residues: CASSPTSGHSNNEQFF. The CDR3 bases are TGTGCCAGCAGCCCCACGAGCGGCCATTCCAACAATGAGCAGTTCTTC.

The V and J genes are TRBV9 and TRBJ2-1; D might be TRBD2 (6 bases). Germline V lookup: CDR1 SGDLS, CDR2 YYNGEE. The V and J ends lost 2 bases and 3 bases respectively, with 12 bases between them. The CDR3 extends over 15 amino acids. CDR3 in amino acids: CASSVNGGGYNEQFF. The CDR3 DNA reads TGTGCCAGCAGCGTCAACGGGGGAGGCTACAATGAGCAGTTCTTC.

This chain joins TRBV3-1 (or the pseudogene TRBV3-2) and TRBJ2-1; the match to TRBD2 covers 15 bases. V dropped 4 bases and J dropped 8; count of bases not matched to a gene: 15. This CDR3 region has 19 residues. Germline CDR1 is LGHDT and CDR2 is YNNKEL (reference sequence). CDR3 sequence: CASSLGGTSGGFKGDEQFF. DNA of the CDR3: TGTGCCAGCAGCCTAGGCGGGACTAGCGGGGGGTTTAAGGGCGATGAGCAGTTCTTC.

The gene calls are TRBV28 and TRBJ1-2; D is unclear. The germline gives CDR1 MDHEN, CDR2 SYDVKM. The CDR3 length is 17 residues. Trimming left V 8 bases short and J 5 bases short, with 27 bases between. The CDR3 protein is CASGEPGGMPKEYGYTF. The DNA of the CDR3 is TGTGCCAGCGGGGAACCGGGAGGAATGCCGAAAGAATATGGCTACACCTTC.

The chain recombines TRBV7-2 with TRBJ2-3; a weak D match, TRBD2 (5 bases). The germline CDR1 and CDR2 sequences are SGHTA and FQGNSA. This CDR3 spans 13 amino acids. Trimming removed 1 base at V and 8 bases at J, with 10 bases between. The CDR3 coding sequence is TGTGCCAGCAGCTTAGTGGGGAGCGGTACGCAGTATTTT. This gives the protein CASSLVGSGTQYF.

V and J are TRBV6-2 or TRBV6-3 and TRBJ2-7; D remains ambiguous. This CDR3 is built from 14 residues. Between the trimmed V and J ends, which lost 1 base and 3 bases, there was a span of 10 bases. Germline lookup yields CDR1 MNHEY and CDR2 SVGEGT. The CDR3 bases are TGTGCCAGCAGTTACTTACAGAAAATCTACGAGCAGTACTTC. It is translated as CASSYLQKIYEQYF.

The V call is TRBV7-2, the J call TRBJ2-5, with TRBD2 matching 13 bases. V dropped 7 bases and J dropped 5; count of bases not matched to a gene: 19. Germline assignment: CDR1 SGHTA and CDR2 FQGNSA. The CDR3 sequence is 19 residues long. The CDR3 DNA is TGTGCCAGCAAACTTAGGTGGACTAGCGGGAGAGTGGTGAAGGAGACCCAGTACTTC. Translated, it gives CASKLRWTSGRVVKETQYF. The complete variable domain, with remaining parts taken from reference TRBV7-2 and TRBJ2-5, reads GAGVSQSPSNKVTEKGKDVELRCDPISGHTALYWYRQSLGQGLEFLIYFQGNSAPDKSGLPSDRFSAERTGGSVSTLTIQRTQQEDSAVYLCASKLRWTSGRVVKETQYFGPGTRLLVL.